This T cell receptor (beta chain) was identified in a study of shared clonotypes between healthy human individuals. The CDR3 runs to 15 residues. CDR1 and CDR2 (germline): SGHTA, FQGTGA. The V gene lost 2 bases and the J gene lost 3 bases, with 11 bases spanning the gap. Only in-frame clones appear in the TCRdb table, and some are missing; sequencing was by immunoSEQ multiplex PCR. Among over 95,000 clones, 55% to 80% were seen once, and the ten largest hold 20% to 25%. Each CD8 memory set brought CD45RO+ cells together with CCR7-negative CD45RA+ TemRA cells. The chain is built from TRBV7-3 and TRBJ2-1; weak D call: TRBD1 (6 bases). This receptor was identified in a woman under 40 in good health. The sample taken for sequencing was memory CD8+ T cells sorted from blood. The sample's subset: CD45RO+ cells pooled with CCR7-negative TemRA cells. This CDR3 reads CASSLLGGDYNEQFF. The CDR3 DNA is TGTGCCAGCAGCTTATTAGGGGGTGACTACAATGAGCAGTTCTTC.